This entry is about one T cell receptor beta chain. Its antigen remains unknown. This record belongs to a study of cytomegalovirus exposure and HLA in healthy donors. Overall study results and limits: Rare sequences made up most TCRs, while some public TCRs were found in many donors. Associated with cytomegalovirus, according to the listing, were around 160 TCR beta chains. Cytomegalovirus status was reportedly diagnosed by the classifier with high specificity and sensitivity.

Method: immunoSEQ multiplex PCR; TCRdb's copy keeps in-frame clones and lacks some. Among 250,000 to 350,000 clones listed, 86% were seen once. Among the 90 to 150 subjects of the validation cohort, separate from the roughly 730-subject first cohort, were the donors. The CDR3 is 19 residues long. Trimming took 5 bases from V and 0 from J, leaving 22 bases between them. Germline CDR1 is SGHAT and CDR2 is FQNNGV. The V and J genes are TRBV11-2 and TRBJ2-2, with D possibly TRBD2 on 6 matching bases. The sequenced sample consisted of PBMCs. The origin of this receptor is a woman younger than 35 in good health and CMV-seronegative. CDR3 bases: TGTGCCAGCAGCGCAAATATTAGGGGACTTTACGCGAACACCGGGGAGCTGTTTTTT. It codes for CASSANIRGLYANTGELFF.